Reported below is one T cell receptor beta chain. What it binds is unknown. This sample was taken from a study of shared clonotypes between healthy human individuals. General study points: Non-shared clonotypes were found to have lower generation probabilities than the clonotypes that were shared by all four of the sorted-subset donors.

Profiled with immunoSEQ multiplex PCR; TCRdb holds only in-frame clones, not every one. The table shows about 2 million clones, with about 95% occurring only once. The V end lost 3 bases, the J end lost 6 bases, and 34 bases lay between the germline ends. CDR1 is SGHRS and CDR2 is YFSETQ in the germline V gene. The CDR3 consists of 20 residues. Naive CD8 isolation took CD45RO-negative cells positively selected for CCR7 and excluded terminally differentiated effector memory CD45RA+ cells. All the donors were Caucasian adults who lived in Nashville, Tennessee. The rearrangement uses TRBV5-1 and TRBJ2-7, with D possibly matching TRBD2 (13 bases). Source material: naive CD8+ T cells sorted from blood. The receptor comes from a man younger than 35 in good health. For the CDR3, the DNA is TGCGCCAGCAGCTGGCGGGACAGGGGGCGAACTAGCGGGAGGGCGACCGAGCAGTACTTC. Translated: CASSWRDRGRTSGRATEQYF.